This TCR beta chain was documented in a study of cytotoxic CD8 clonotypes in ibrutinib-treated CLL. Background on the study: Response specimens were obtained following a median treatment duration of about 12 months, with a range of 6 to 36.

CDR3 size: 15 residues. CDR1 GTSNPN and CDR2 SVGIG come from the germline V gene (reference sequence). The V and J ends lost 2 bases and 5 bases respectively, with 16 bases between them. Investigators sought sequencing depths of between 1 in 200,000 and 1 in 1 million T cells. Sequencing used immunoSEQ multiplex PCR; TCRdb keeps in-frame clones, though not all of them. The sample has 130,000 or so clones, 75% to 90% seen once. Whole-study results and caveats: Sampling times differed between sustained-remission and progressing patients. Clonality went higher at ibrutinib response and then dropped back toward baseline at progression.

This clone has a handful of counts. No antigen is known for it. Source: PBMCs, taken after 24 months of ibrutinib treatment. The clonotype comes from a human donor with chronic lymphocytic leukemia. This rearrangement joins TRBV30 to TRBJ1-5; D is undetermined. The CDR3 nucleotides are TGTGCCTGGAGTTATAGGGAGGGTGGGTATCAGCCCCAGCATTTT. This gives the protein CAWSYREGGYQPQHF.